The 8 T cell receptor beta chains below come from one sample, sequenced in a study of T-cell reconstitution after alpha-beta-depleted transplantation in children. Preparation of the TCRbeta library involved a method that used unique molecular identifiers. TCRdb used MiXCR to reprocess the PCR reads, holding one entry per CDR3 protein. This table has 80,000 or so distinct CDR3 sequences, about 14% appearing once. This specimen consisted of PBMCs, mostly from graft donor cells, obtained 180 days after TCRalphabeta/CD19-depleted stem cell transplant. These receptors all stem from a male patient between 2 and 10 years old who had a stem cell transplant for acute lymphoblastic leukemia, so the T cells may come from the graft donor.

This clonotype was counted many times. The chain is built from TRBV20-1 and TRBJ2-7, with 7 nucleotides matching TRBD2. Germline V gene data show CDR1 as DFQATT and CDR2 as SNEGSKA (reference sequence). There are 14 residues in the CDR3. Losses at the gene ends were 1 base for V and 2 bases for J; bases not matched to a gene: 5. CDR3 sequence reads: CSARGLADPYEQYF. The CDR3 nucleotides read TGCAGTGCTAGAGGGCTAGCGGACCCCTACGAGCAGTACTTC.

The sample holds a few counts of this clonotype. The chain employs TRBV5-1 and TRBJ2-7, with TRBD2 as a possible D gene (5 bases). V was pared by 4 bases and J by 2 bases, with 13 bases between. The CDR3 is made up of 14 amino acids. Germline lookup yields CDR1 SGHRS and CDR2 YFSETQ. CDR3 bases: TGCGCCAGCAGCCTTGGACTGGGTACCTACGAGCAGTACTTC. Protein: CASSLGLGTYEQYF.

This clonotype was recorded a few times. The J gene is TRBJ2-7, the V gene TRBV7-2; either TRBD1 or TRBD2 may fit D (6 bases each). Trimming removed 4 bases at V and 4 bases at J, with 17 bases between. The length of the CDR3 is 15 residues. Germline CDR1 reads SGHTA; CDR2 reads FQGNSA. The CDR3 DNA sequence: TGTGCCAGCAGCTATGAGGGGGGCCCCATTTACGAGCAGTACTTC. It translates to CASSYEGGPIYEQYF. The full variable domain, rest sourced from reference TRBV7-2 and TRBJ2-7, is GAGVSQSPSNKVTEKGKDVELRCDPISGHTALYWYRQSLGQGLEFLIYFQGNSAPDKSGLPSDRFSAERTGGSVSTLTIQRTQQEDSAVYLCASSYEGGPIYEQYFGPGTRLTVT.

This sequence joins TRBV20-1 and TRBJ2-1, with D uncertain. The CDR3 extends over 10 amino acids. CDR1 and CDR2 from the germline V gene are DFQATT and SNEGSKA (reference sequence). Trimming removed 5 bases at V and 9 bases at J, with 8 bases between. As DNA, the CDR3 is TGCAGTGCTGGCCCCTTTGAGCAGTTCTTC. Protein sequence: CSAGPFEQFF.

There are a few counts of this clonotype. The chain carries TRBV7-9 and TRBJ2-2; D perhaps matches TRBD2 (6 bases). Per the germline V gene, CDR1 is SEHNR and CDR2 is FQNEAQ (reference sequence). The CDR3 consists of 15 residues. With 5 bases removed from V and 4 bases from J, the gap between germline ends came to 14 bases. For the CDR3, the DNA is TGTGCCAGCAGCCGGAGGGGCCGCGGCACCGGGGAGCTGTTTTTT. Its translation: CASSRRGRGTGELFF.

Note on this clonotype: Because the CDR3 is missing its conserved closing phenylalanine or tryptophan, this is likely a read error. The rearrangement joins TRBV5-1 to TRBJ1-1; 7 bases match TRBD1. CDR3 length: 13 amino acids. Germline V CDR1 and CDR2: SGHRS, YFSETQ. Trimming took 4 bases from V and 8 from J; bases not matched to a gene: 8. CDR3 loop: CASSPPGGTEAFS. CDR3 sequence (DNA): TGCGCCAGCAGCCCACCAGGGGGAACCGAAGCTTTCTCT.

This clonotype appeared a few times. The J gene is TRBJ1-5, the V gene TRBV5-1; D is perhaps TRBD1 (5 bases). Trimming left V 1 base short and J 2 bases short, with 10 bases between. The CDR3 is 15 residues long. CDR1 SGHRS and CDR2 YFSETQ come from the germline V gene. CDR3: CASSLTGVGNQPQHF. CDR3 DNA: TGCGCCAGCAGCTTGACGGGGGTAGGCAATCAGCCCCAGCATTTT.

This chain joins TRBV10-3 and TRBJ2-1; D assignment may be TRBD1 or TRBD2 (6 bases each). V was shortened by 6 bases and J by 0 bases, with 9 bases between the two germline ends. Germline V gene sequence: CDR1 ENHRY, CDR2 SYGVKD. The CDR3 sequence is 14 residues long. The CDR3 DNA is TGTGCCATCAGCGGGGGCCGCTCCTACAATGAGCAGTTCTTC. The encoded protein is CAISGGRSYNEQFF.